One and the same sample provided the 21 T cell receptor beta chains below, sequenced in a study of T-cell reconstitution after alpha-beta-depleted transplantation in children. Unique molecular identifiers were incorporated during preparation of the TCRbeta library. TCRdb passed the PCR reads through MiXCR, listing each CDR3 protein once. The table lists about 480,000 distinct CDR3 sequences, around 12% of them singletons. The sample here was PBMCs from the stem cell graft donor, taken from the stem cell graft. Receptor source: a human donor who donated a stem cell graft to a child with combined immunodeficiency.

On this clonotype itself: This may be a read error, as it is one base from a much larger clone. As the CDR3 is not closed by the conserved phenylalanine or tryptophan, this likely results from a read error. V usage is TRBV6-1 and J usage is TRBJ1-2; D is unresolved. Trimming stripped 6 bases from V and 2 bases from J, with 10 bases between. The CDR3 loop spans 13 amino acids. Germline V lookup: CDR1 MNHNS, CDR2 SASEGT. The CDR3 sequence is CASRSTENYGYTC. The CDR3 nucleotides read TGTGCCAGCAGATCTACAGAAAACTATGGCTACACCTGC.

This clonotype was seen repeatedly, ten times or more. V is TRBV12-3 or TRBV12-4 and J is TRBJ2-3; 11 bases agree with TRBD1. The CDR3 runs 14 residues. J gave up 5 bases and V 5 bases, and 3 bases lay outside the gene matches. CDR3 loop: CASSGGTGGDTQYF. The CDR3 DNA follows: TGTGCCAGCAGTGGAGGGACAGGGGGAGATACGCAGTATTTT.

This clonotype showed up many times. V and J are TRBV18 and TRBJ2-6; D call uncertain. The germline V gene has CDR1 KGHSH and CDR2 LQKENI. Trimming removed 2 bases from V and 1 base from J, with 3 bases in between. The length of the CDR3 is 14 residues. The CDR3 sequence: CASSPGSGANVLTF. CDR3 bases: TGTGCCAGCTCACCAGGGTCTGGGGCCAACGTCCTGACTTTC.

This clonotype was observed a few times. This chain uses TRBV3-1 with TRBJ2-1; possible D gene TRBD2, 5 bases. V lost 0 bases and J 4 bases, leaving 13 bases between the germline ends. This CDR3 region has 16 residues. Germline assignment: CDR1 LGHDT and CDR2 YNNKEL (reference sequence). This CDR3 is CASSQEGVATYNEQFF. The CDR3 region has the DNA TGTGCCAGCAGCCAAGAGGGAGTCGCAACGTACAATGAGCAGTTCTTC.

The chain is built from TRBV20-1 and TRBJ2-1, with D possibly called TRBD1 or TRBD2 (6 bases each). V was cut by 3 bases and J by 4 bases, with 13 bases left in between. The CDR3 spans 14 residues. Germline CDR1 DFQATT, CDR2 SNEGSKA (reference sequence). The CDR3 is CSARGGRLYNEQFF. CDR3 sequence (DNA): TGCAGTGCTAGGGGGGGCCGTTTGTACAATGAGCAGTTCTTC.

This clonotype has more than one count but fewer than ten. V and J are TRBV20-1 and TRBJ1-5; tentatively, D is TRBD1 (5 bases). The length of the CDR3 is 18 residues. The V gene's germline CDR1 is DFQATT and CDR2 SNEGSKA (reference sequence). V was shortened by 0 bases and J by 0 bases, with 18 bases between the two germline ends. The CDR3 sequence: CSARDTRQHLNSNQPQHF. DNA for the CDR3: TGCAGTGCTAGAGATACTCGACAGCACCTCAATAGCAATCAGCCCCAGCATTTT.

This clonotype was seen a handful of times. The CDR3 nucleotides read TGTGCTAGTGGTTTCGCCTTAGCGGGAGGGGGAAGGGAGCTGTTTTTT. It specifies CASGFALAGGGRELFF. The chain joins TRBV12-5 to TRBJ2-2; 11 bases match TRBD2. CDR1 and CDR2 (germline): LGHNT, FRNRAP. The CDR3 sequence is 16 residues long. Unmatched junction bases numbered 9, after V lost 3 bases and J lost 9 bases.

The sample holds a few counts of this clonotype. The chain links TRBV7-2 to TRBJ2-3, with D unresolved. The germline CDR1 and CDR2 sequences are SGHTA and FQGNSA. The V end was cut by 4 bases, the J end by 8 bases, with 25 bases between. This CDR3 is 17 amino acids long. The CDR3 DNA is TGTGCCAGCAGCTCCCTCGCCCTTGACCCACTTACGGGTACGCAGTATTTT. This translates into CASSSLALDPLTGTQYF. Combining the CDR3 with reference TRBV7-2 and TRBJ2-3 gives the whole variable domain GAGVSQSPSNKVTEKGKDVELRCDPISGHTALYWYRQSLGQGLEFLIYFQGNSAPDKSGLPSDRFSAERTGGSVSTLTIQRTQQEDSAVYLCASSSLALDPLTGTQYFGPGTRLTVL.

Ten or more counts support this clonotype. The rearrangement links TRBV5-1 to TRBJ2-7; D possibly corresponds to TRBD1 (5 bases). Germline V gene lookup returns CDR1 SGHRS and CDR2 YFSETQ. This CDR3 spans 17 amino acids. Deletions cut 1 base from V and 0 bases from J, with 17 bases between. The CDR3 protein is CASSLSQAQAPSYEQYF. The CDR3, as DNA: TGCGCCAGCAGCTTGTCACAGGCACAGGCTCCCTCCTACGAGCAGTACTTC.

This clonotype was seen only a few times. This chain joins TRBV5-1 and TRBJ2-6; TRBD1 matches at 9 bases. This CDR3 is built from 17 residues. Trimming removed 6 bases from V and 4 bases from J; junction bases left unmatched: 11. Germline V gene sequence: CDR1 SGHRS, CDR2 YFSETQ. In nucleotides, the CDR3 is TGCGCCAGCACGACCGGGACAGGGATCTCCGGGGCCAACGTCCTGACTTTC. Encoded protein: CASTTGTGISGANVLTF.

This clonotype has only a few counts. V is TRBV3-1 and J is TRBJ2-5; unclear D gene. From germline, CDR1 is LGHDT and CDR2 YNNKEL (reference sequence). This CDR3 spans 15 amino acids. The V end lost 0 bases, the J end lost 7 bases, and 15 bases lay between the germline ends. CDR3 in DNA: TGTGCCAGCAGCCAAGATAGGGCCCACAGACGGACCCAGTACTTC. It translates to CASSQDRAHRRTQYF.

This chain joins TRBV24-1 and TRBJ2-5; D unresolved. V was shortened by 4 bases and J by 2 bases, with 10 bases between the two germline ends. Germline V CDR1 and CDR2: KGHDR, SFDVKD. The CDR3 sequence is 14 residues long. The CDR3 sequence: CATSDLTEQETQYF. The CDR3 nucleotides read TGTGCCACCAGTGACCTGACGGAACAAGAGACCCAGTACTTC.

The V gene is TRBV12-3 or TRBV12-4, the J gene TRBJ2-1; 7 nucleotides match TRBD2. V was pared by 6 bases and J by 2 bases, with 4 bases of the junction left unmatched. The CDR3 sequence is 14 residues long. CDR3 bases: TGTGCCAGCAGCGGCGGGGGACCCTACAATGAGCAGTTCTTC. This gives the protein CASSGGGPYNEQFF.

The chain is built from TRBV14 and TRBJ2-1, with 12 bases matching TRBD2. V was pared by 5 bases and J by 7 bases, with 9 bases of the junction left unmatched. Germline V lookup: CDR1 SGHDN, CDR2 FVKESK. CDR3 length equals 16 residues. CDR3 sequence (DNA): TGTGCCAGCAGCGCGACCACTAGCGGGAGGTGGAATGAGCAGTTCTTC. Translation gives CASSATTSGRWNEQFF.

This clonotype was recorded many times. The genes are TRBV7-9 and TRBJ2-1, with D hard to call. The V end lost 5 bases, the J end lost 6 bases, and 11 bases lay between the germline ends. From germline, CDR1 is SEHNR and CDR2 FQNEAQ (reference sequence). CDR3 length: 13 residues. CDR3 in DNA: TGTGCCAGCAGCCCGCCAACGAGCAATGAGCAGTTCTTC. Encoded protein: CASSPPTSNEQFF.

The V gene is TRBV20-1, the J gene TRBJ1-5; no firm D call. Looked up from germline, CDR1 is DFQATT and CDR2 is SNEGSKA (reference sequence). Trimming cost V 0 bases and J 4 bases, with 4 bases left between them. This CDR3 region has 12 residues. CDR3 in amino acids: CSARETNQPQHF. CDR3 sequence (DNA): TGCAGTGCTAGAGAGACGAATCAGCCCCAGCATTTT.

This clonotype has more than one count but fewer than ten. The chain has TRBV11-3 and TRBJ2-1; 11 bases are shared with TRBD2. Trimming removed 2 bases from V and 8 bases from J; junction bases left unmatched: 5. The CDR3 spans 15 residues. The germline CDR1 and CDR2 sequences are SGHNT and YENEEA. CDR3 nucleotide sequence: TGTGCCAGCAGCTTAAAACTAGCGGGGGAGGATGAGCAGTTCTTC. Its protein is CASSLKLAGEDEQFF.

The chain carries TRBV5-1 and TRBJ2-5; a possible D gene is TRBD2 (5 bases). V was shortened by 1 base and J by 1 base, with 14 bases between the two germline ends. CDR1 SGHRS and CDR2 YFSETQ come from the germline V gene. The CDR3 is made up of 16 amino acids. CDR3 loop: CASSLSGRGSQETQYF. DNA of the CDR3: TGCGCCAGCAGCTTGTCGGGGAGAGGGTCCCAAGAGACCCAGTACTTC. The variable domain in full, with the rest retrieved from reference TRBV5-1 and TRBJ2-5, is KAGVTQTPRYLIKTRGQQVTLSCSPISGHRSVSWYQQTPGQGLQFLFEYFSETQRNKGNFPGRFSGRQFSNSRSEMNVSTLELGDSALYLCASSLSGRGSQETQYFGPGTRLLVL.

This clonotype was recorded many times. The chain combines TRBV6-4 with TRBJ2-2, with TRBD2 as a possible D gene (6 bases). The ends were cut back, 2 bases at V and 6 bases at J, with 13 bases in the middle. Germline CDR1 reads MRHNA; CDR2 reads SNTAGT. The CDR3 is 15 residues long. The CDR3 sequence is CASSDTWDSPGELFF. CDR3 DNA sequence: TGTGCCAGCAGTGACACTTGGGACTCCCCCGGGGAGCTGTTTTTT.

The V gene is TRBV15, the J gene TRBJ2-7, with 8 bases lining up with TRBD1. V was clipped by 2 bases and J by 7 bases; unmatched bases: 7. The CDR3 covers 14 residues. Germline V lookup: CDR1 LNHNV, CDR2 YYDKDF (reference sequence). The CDR3 DNA follows: TGTGCCACCAGCAGACGGGGGACAGGCCGTGAGCAGTACTTC. It specifies CATSRRGTGREQYF. The complete variable domain, with remaining parts taken from reference TRBV15 and TRBJ2-7, reads DAMVIQNPRYQVTQFGKPVTLSCSQTLNHNVMYWYQQKSSQAPKLLFHYYDKDFNNEADTPDNFQSRRPNTSFCFLDIRSPGLGDTAMYLCATSRRGTGREQYFGPGTRLTVT.

The J gene is TRBJ1-1, the V gene TRBV12-3 or TRBV12-4, with 9 positions matching TRBD1. This CDR3 has 14 amino acids. J lost 7 bases, V lost 8 bases, and 11 bases had no gene match. The CDR3 DNA reads TGTGCCAGCTACTCACAGGGGGCAATAGTTGAAGCTTTCTTT. It translates to CASYSQGAIVEAFF.